These T cell receptor beta chains were read from a single sample in a study of cytomegalovirus exposure and HLA in healthy donors. Clones were sequenced by immunoSEQ multiplex PCR, and TCRdb holds only the in-frame ones, with some missing. The listing records 150,000 or so clones. Sequencing was done on a sample of PBMCs. These receptors were taken from a woman aged 55-70 years in good health and CMV-seronegative. Both conserved end residues are trimmed from each CDR3. Each record gives: V gene, D gene, J gene, CDR3 protein. A D gene is named only where the DNA matches it firmly.

TRBV6-6	-	TRBJ1-2	ASSFSRGGYT
TRBV11-2	-	TRBJ1-6	ASSFIGGGSPLH
TRBV27	-	TRBJ2-7	ASSLRLGSSYEQY
TRBV29-1	-	TRBJ2-3	SGQPQIDNTQY
TRBV7-3	-	TRBJ2-3	ASSPGVVGDTQY
TRBV5-8	TRBD1	TRBJ1-3	ASSRTGGNTIY
TRBV6-1	-	TRBJ1-5	ASSEYVGGSQPQH
TRBV10-3	TRBD1	TRBJ2-7	ATGQGGAYEQY
TRBV7-9	-	TRBJ1-2	ASSLEGRLYT
TRBV6-5	TRBD2	TRBJ2-7	ASSSGTSRTYEQY
TRBV6-4	TRBD1	TRBJ1-6	ASRDLGQGDSPLH
TRBV5-1	-	TRBJ2-7	ASSLPGSGQY
TRBV19	TRBD2	TRBJ2-7	AFWHLAGGPHEQY
TRBV5-1	-	TRBJ1-3	ASSLSPISGNTIY
TRBV6-6	-	TRBJ1-1	ASGRFEAF
TRBV9	TRBD1	TRBJ1-1	ASSAGTGSTEAF
TRBV27	-	TRBJ1-1	ASRPIRTVTTDTEAF
TRBV14	-	TRBJ2-7	ASSQGRRWVYEQY
TRBV29-1	-	TRBJ1-2	SVEQGRDYGYT
TRBV18	-	TRBJ1-6	ASSLGTSPNSPLH
TRBV5-8	TRBD1	TRBJ1-1	ASNPRWGTGGDTEAF